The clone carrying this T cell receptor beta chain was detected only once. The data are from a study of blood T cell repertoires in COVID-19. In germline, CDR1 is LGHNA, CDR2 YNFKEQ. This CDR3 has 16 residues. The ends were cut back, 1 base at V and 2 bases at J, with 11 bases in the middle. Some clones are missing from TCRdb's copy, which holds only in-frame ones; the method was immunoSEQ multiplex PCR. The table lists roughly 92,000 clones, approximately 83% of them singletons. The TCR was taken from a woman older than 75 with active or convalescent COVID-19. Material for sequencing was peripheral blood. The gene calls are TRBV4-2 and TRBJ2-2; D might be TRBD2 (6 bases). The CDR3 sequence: CASSQGGDSNTGELFF. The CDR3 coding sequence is TGTGCCAGCAGCCAAGGGGGGGACTCAAACACCGGGGAGCTGTTTTTT.